Reported below is one TCR beta chain. Germline CDR1 reads SNHLY; CDR2 reads FYNNEI. The CDR3 spans 11 residues. Trimming pared 6 bases from V and 16 bases from J, leaving 15 bases between. This sample stems from a study of blood T cell repertoires in COVID-19. Authors' processing steps: Estimation of nucleated cell counts was performed using reference gene primer amplification. Measured with immunoSEQ multiplex PCR; TCRdb has only the in-frame clones, and not every one. The D gene and trimming were derived from the DNA, and the V and J assignments and clone size from that table. The sample gives about 410,000 clones, 89% of which show up once; less than 2% is in the top ten.

The sample taken for sequencing was peripheral blood. This sequence originates from a woman between 40 and 50 years old with COVID-19, enrolled during active disease. The chain uses TRBV2 and TRBJ1-4, with a possible D match to TRBD1 (6 bases). The chain's CDR3 is CASRQKGGPFF. CDR3 coding DNA: TGTGCCAGCAGGCAAAAAGGGGGTCCGTTTTTT.